Presented here are 29 T cell receptor beta chains from one specimen sequenced in a study of CD8+ T cells in alopecia areata. RNA extraction was followed by reverse transcription into cDNA, which acted as the sequencing template. Only in-frame clones appear in the TCRdb table, and some are missing; sequencing was by immunoSEQ multiplex PCR. The sample gives about 190,000 clones, 50% to 60% of which show up once; around 15% is in the top ten. The source was CD4+ T cells sorted from blood, collected at week 0. Source of these receptors: a human donor with alopecia areata.

The chain carries TRBV30 and TRBJ1-2; 10 bases are shared with TRBD1. Germline V gene data show CDR1 as GTSNPN and CDR2 as SVGIG (reference sequence). This CDR3 spans 16 amino acids. V gave up 2 bases and J gave up 8 bases; unmatched junction bases: 14. Written as DNA, the CDR3 is TGTGCCTGGAGTTTGACGAGGACAGGGGGTAGCACGGGCTACACCTTC. Translation gives CAWSLTRTGGSTGYTF.

V gene TRBV18 combines with J gene TRBJ1-3, with D unresolved. This CDR3 comprises 15 residues. V lost 0 bases and J lost 4, with 10 bases in between. Germline assignment: CDR1 KGHSH and CDR2 LQKENI. The CDR3 DNA sequence: TGTGCCAGCTCACCACCGGGCCAGAGCGGAAACACCATATATTTT. Amino acid sequence: CASSPPGQSGNTIYF.

The chain uses TRBV30 and TRBJ2-7, with a possible D match to TRBD1 (6 bases). CDR3 length: 20 residues. V shed 0 bases and J shed 2 bases, with 29 bases lying between them. Germline CDR1 is GTSNPN and CDR2 is SVGIG (reference sequence). The CDR3 sequence is CAWSVQSLLGNRALPYEQYF. As DNA, the CDR3 is TGTGCCTGGAGTGTACAGAGCCTTCTGGGAAACAGGGCTCTTCCCTACGAGCAGTACTTC.

The rearrangement links TRBV27 to TRBJ1-6; possible D gene TRBD1, 6 bases. Trimming removed 4 bases from V and 7 bases from J, with 11 bases in between. The length of the CDR3 is 14 residues. Germline V gene data show CDR1 as MNHEY and CDR2 as SMNVEV (reference sequence). CDR3 DNA sequence: TGTGCCAGCAGTTCGGCAGGGACAAATTCACCCCTCCACTTT. This encodes CASSSAGTNSPLHF.

This clone was seen a few times. The chain links TRBV25-1 to TRBJ1-1; a possible D gene is TRBD1 (5 bases). V lost 7 bases to trimming and J lost 0 bases, with 9 bases between them. Germline V gene data show CDR1 as MGHDK and CDR2 as SYGVNS. This CDR3 is built from 13 residues. The CDR3 reads CASKQGMNTEAFF. CDR3 nucleotides: TGTGCCAGCAAGCAGGGAATGAACACTGAAGCTTTCTTT. Full variable domain (outside the CDR3, taken from reference TRBV25-1 and TRBJ1-1): EADIYQTPRYLVIGTGKKITLECSQTMGHDKMYWYQQDPGMELHLIHYSYGVNSTEKGDLSSESTVSRIRTEHFPLTLESARPSHTSQYLCASKQGMNTEAFFGQGTRLTVV.

The V gene is TRBV9, the J gene TRBJ1-2; D not certain. Trimming cost V 2 bases and J 6 bases, with 14 bases left between them. Per the germline V gene, CDR1 is SGDLS and CDR2 is YYNGEE. The CDR3 is made up of 14 amino acids. The CDR3 DNA follows: TGTGCCAGCAGCGTTCGTTCGGGTCGGGATGGCTACACCTTC. Amino acids: CASSVRSGRDGYTF. The whole variable domain, remainder taken from reference TRBV9 and TRBJ1-2, is DSGVTQTPKHLITATGQRVTLRCSPRSGDLSVYWYQQSLDQGLQFLIQYYNGEERAKGNILERFSAQQFPDLHSELNLSSLELGDSALYFCASSVRSGRDGYTFGSGTRLTVV.

This chain uses TRBV29-1 with TRBJ2-2; D uncertain. The CDR3 extends over 13 amino acids. CDR1 and CDR2 (germline): SQVTM, ANQGSEA. Trimming shortened V by 3 bases and J by 5 bases, and 10 bases separated the two germline ends. The DNA for the CDR3 is TGCAGCGTTGACCCCGTGGGGACCGGGGAGCTGTTTTTT. This sequence encodes CSVDPVGTGELFF.

The rearrangement joins TRBV29-1 to TRBJ1-2; unclear D gene. The V gene lost 7 bases and the J gene lost 8 bases, with 17 bases spanning the gap. Germline CDR1 is SQVTM and CDR2 is ANQGSEA. There are 12 residues in the CDR3. The chain's CDR3 is CSAVTVPGGYTF. DNA of the CDR3: TGCAGCGCAGTCACGGTACCCGGGGGCTACACCTTC.

This clone was recorded only once. Other DNA variants within this sample encode the same CDR3. The chain is built from TRBV5-1 and TRBJ2-5; D not certain. The length of the CDR3 is 12 residues. Trimming shortened V by 3 bases and J by 5 bases, and 8 bases separated the two germline ends. Germline CDR1 reads SGHRS; CDR2 reads YFSETQ. The CDR3 loop reads CASSSSGETQYF. CDR3 coding DNA: TGCGCCAGCAGCTCCAGTGGTGAGACCCAGTACTTC.

This chain uses TRBV30 with TRBJ1-5; no firm D call. Germline V gene lookup returns CDR1 GTSNPN and CDR2 SVGIG (reference sequence). V was shortened by 0 bases and J by 4 bases, with 10 bases between the two germline ends. CDR3 length equals 14 residues. The DNA of the CDR3 is TGTGCCTGGAGTGTAATGACACTTAATCAGCCCCAGCATTTT. It is translated as CAWSVMTLNQPQHF.

Concerning this clone itself: This sample also contains other DNA sequences that code for the same CDR3. CDR3 in DNA: TGCAGCGTTGCAGGGAATAGCAATCAGCCCCAGCATTTT. This translates into CSVAGNSNQPQHF. V usage is TRBV29-1 and J usage is TRBJ1-5; the D gene is possibly TRBD1 (5 bases). The length of the CDR3 is 13 residues. Germline V gene lookup returns CDR1 SQVTM and CDR2 ANQGSEA. Trimming cost V 4 bases and J 0 bases, with 7 bases left between them.

This clone was counted a single time. V usage is TRBV5-1 and J usage is TRBJ1-1, with no clear D. Germline CDR1 reads SGHRS; CDR2 reads YFSETQ. The CDR3 consists of 12 residues. The V end was cut by 1 base, the J end by 1 base, with 2 bases between. Here the CDR3 DNA reads TGCGCCAGCAGCTTGCAGAACACTGAAGCTTTCTTT. This translates into CASSLQNTEAFF. Looking up the rest from reference TRBV5-1 and TRBJ1-1 gives the full variable domain: KAGVTQTPRYLIKTRGQQVTLSCSPISGHRSVSWYQQTPGQGLQFLFEYFSETQRNKGNFPGRFSGRQFSNSRSEMNVSTLELGDSALYLCASSLQNTEAFFGQGTRLTVV.

This chain joins TRBV2 and TRBJ1-1, with TRBD1 matching 11 bases. The J segment lost 3 bases and the V segment lost 6 bases, leaving 3 bases of the junction unmatched. The CDR3 extends over 14 amino acids. Germline CDR1 and CDR2: SNHLY and FYNNEI. CDR3 sequence (DNA): TGTGCCAGCAGAGGGACAGGGGGGCACACTGAAGCTTTCTTT. Its protein is CASRGTGGHTEAFF.

This clone was seen a few times. This rearrangement joins TRBV7-3 to TRBJ2-3; D gene uncertain. The V gene lost 2 bases and the J gene lost 0 bases, with 18 bases spanning the gap. CDR1 and CDR2 (germline): SGHTA, FQGTGA. The CDR3 spans 18 residues. The CDR3 DNA reads as TGTGCCAGCAGCTTACGGGCGGAGATGCCCTGGAGCACAGATACGCAGTATTTT. This sequence encodes CASSLRAEMPWSTDTQYF.

The rearrangement uses TRBV5-1 and TRBJ1-4, with D hard to call. The CDR3 has 13 amino acids. The V end lost 3 bases, the J end lost 6 bases, and 9 bases lay between the germline ends. Germline V gene data show CDR1 as SGHRS and CDR2 as YFSETQ. CDR3 amino acids: CASSSGPYEKLFF. The CDR3 DNA reads as TGCGCCAGCAGCTCTGGGCCATATGAAAAACTGTTTTTT.

The chain joins TRBV7-9 to TRBJ1-1; D is unclear. V lost 2 bases and J lost 2, with 12 bases in between. The CDR3 is 15 residues long. Germline values: CDR1 SEHNR, CDR2 FQNEAQ (reference sequence). The CDR3 sequence: CASSLSRTINTEAFF. As DNA, the CDR3 is TGTGCCAGCAGCTTAAGCCGAACCATAAACACTGAAGCTTTCTTT.

This clone came up a few times. CDR3 sequence reads: CASSLVVGGSNTEAFF. In DNA, the CDR3 is TGTGCCAGCAGCTTAGTGGTTGGGGGATCGAACACTGAAGCTTTCTTT. J is TRBJ1-1 and V is TRBV7-6; TRBD1 is a possible D gene (5 bases). Trimming removed 1 base from V and 1 base from J, with 13 bases in between. Per germline, CDR1 SGHVS and CDR2 FNYEAQ. The CDR3 covers 16 residues.

The sample holds a few counts of this clone. The genes are TRBV2 and TRBJ2-7; D perhaps matches TRBD2 (5 bases). CDR1 SNHLY and CDR2 FYNNEI come from the germline V gene. The V end was cut by 4 bases, the J end by 1 base, with 14 bases between. This CDR3 has 15 amino acids. Here the CDR3 DNA reads TGTGCCAGCAGTGCTCGGAGGTACCCATCCTACGAGCAGTACTTC. Amino acid sequence: CASSARRYPSYEQYF.

This rearrangement joins TRBV4-1 to TRBJ1-2; 10 bases align to TRBD1. CDR3 length equals 16 residues. Germline V gene data show CDR1 as MGHRA and CDR2 as YSYEKL. Germline trimming cut 1 base from V and 2 bases from J; bases unmatched to any gene: 4. The CDR3 here is CASSQAPGQGNYGYTF. The CDR3 coding sequence is TGCGCCAGCAGCCAAGCCCCGGGACAGGGGAACTATGGCTACACCTTC.

The chain is built from TRBV7-2 and TRBJ2-1, with 7 positions matching TRBD2. Germline V gives CDR1 SGHTA, CDR2 FQGNSA. The CDR3 is 16 residues long. The V gene end was trimmed by 0 bases and the J gene end by 5 bases; junction bases not matched to a gene: 7. The CDR3 DNA reads as TGTGCCAGCAGCTTAGCGGCGGGGGTTAAACACAATGAGCAGTTCTTC. The encoded protein is CASSLAAGVKHNEQFF. Together with reference TRBV7-2 and TRBJ2-1, the CDR3 gives the full variable domain: GAGVSQSPSNKVTEKGKDVELRCDPISGHTALYWYRQSLGQGLEFLIYFQGNSAPDKSGLPSDRFSAERTGGSVSTLTIQRTQQEDSAVYLCASSLAAGVKHNEQFFGPGTRLTVL.

This clone was recorded a few times. The chain joins TRBV2 to TRBJ1-5; D unclear. This CDR3 has 13 residues. V lost 3 bases to trimming and J lost 0 bases, with 3 bases between them. Germline CDR1 is SNHLY and CDR2 is FYNNEI. CDR3 nucleotides: TGTGCCAGCAGTGATGATAGCAATCAGCCCCAGCATTTT. Translated, it gives CASSDDSNQPQHF.

The chain employs TRBV30 and TRBJ1-2, with 8 bases matching TRBD1. The junction had 15 bases not matched to a gene; V was cut back by 1 base and J by 14 bases. This CDR3 comprises 14 residues. The germline CDR1 and CDR2 sequences are GTSNPN and SVGIG (reference sequence). This CDR3 reads CAWSGTGQGRSNTF. CDR3 bases: TGTGCCTGGAGTGGAACAGGACAGGGACGAAGTAATACCTTC.

The chain has TRBV7-2 and TRBJ2-2; D is unresolved. Between the trimmed V and J ends, which lost 6 bases and 6 bases, there was a span of 17 bases. Germline V gene lookup returns CDR1 SGHTA and CDR2 FQGNSA. CDR3 length: 15 residues. In nucleotides, the CDR3 is TGTGCCAGCAGGGGTATTGTTTCAGTTTCCGGGGAGCTGTTTTTT. Protein: CASRGIVSVSGELFF.

The sample holds a few counts of this clone. Different DNA sequences within this sample yield the same CDR3. The rearrangement links TRBV29-1 to TRBJ1-1; D is ambiguous. The CDR3 is 13 residues long. CDR1 is SQVTM and CDR2 is ANQGSEA in the germline V gene. Trimming shortened V by 2 bases and J by 1 base, and 8 bases separated the two germline ends. The CDR3 bases are TGCAGCGTTGAACCGGGAACGAACACTGAAGCTTTCTTT. This codes for CSVEPGTNTEAFF.

The chain combines TRBV2 with TRBJ1-6; D gene uncertain. The CDR3 runs 15 residues. V was shortened by 7 bases and J by 4 bases, with 14 bases between the two germline ends. CDR1 and CDR2 from the germline V gene are SNHLY and FYNNEI. This CDR3 is CASNGPTKYNSPLHF. In DNA form, the CDR3 reads TGTGCCAGCAACGGGCCCACAAAGTATAATTCACCCCTCCACTTT.

The DNA of the CDR3 is TGTGCCAGCAGTGTTGGACAGGGGACCGGGGAGCTGTTTTTT. Translation gives CASSVGQGTGELFF. The chain combines TRBV2 with TRBJ2-2; TRBD1 aligns across 9 bases. The germline V gene has CDR1 SNHLY and CDR2 FYNNEI. The CDR3 totals 14 residues. Trimming cost V 4 bases and J 5 bases; bases outside gene matches: 2.

This clone appeared a few times. The V call is TRBV5-1, the J call TRBJ2-5; either TRBD1 or TRBD2 may supply D (5 bases each). V was clipped by 0 bases and J by 1 base, with 16 bases between them. Germline V gene sequence: CDR1 SGHRS, CDR2 YFSETQ. This CDR3 is 17 amino acids long. The CDR3 coding sequence is TGCGCCAGCAGCTTGGGGGGCGGACTGAACCTCCAAGAGACCCAGTACTTC. Residues: CASSLGGGLNLQETQYF.

The J gene is TRBJ2-7, the V gene TRBV5-1; 7 positions agree with TRBD1. Trimming took 4 bases from V and 2 from J; bases not matched to a gene: 6. In germline, CDR1 is SGHRS, CDR2 YFSETQ. The CDR3 is 14 residues long. This CDR3 reads CASSGRTGAYEQYF. The CDR3 nucleotides read TGCGCCAGCAGCGGACGGACAGGCGCCTACGAGCAGTACTTC.

The rearrangement joins TRBV29-1 to TRBJ2-1; D uncertain. Per germline, CDR1 SQVTM and CDR2 ANQGSEA. This CDR3 is built from 10 residues. V dropped 5 bases and J dropped 6 bases, with 5 bases sitting between them. This CDR3 reads CSVQINEQFF. The CDR3 region has the DNA TGCAGCGTTCAAATCAATGAGCAGTTCTTC.